This T cell receptor beta chain came from a study of blood T cell repertoires in COVID-19. Sequencing used immunoSEQ multiplex PCR; TCRdb keeps in-frame clones, though not all of them. The sample gives about 150,000 clones, roughly 90% of which show up once; around 0.53% is in the top ten. V dropped 0 bases and J dropped 5 bases, with 13 bases sitting between them. Germline V lookup: CDR1 GTSNPN, CDR2 SVGIG (reference sequence). The CDR3 length is 14 residues. The TCR comes from a man aged 45-60 years with acute or convalescent COVID-19. The rearrangement uses TRBV30 and TRBJ1-2, with D possibly being TRBD1 (6 bases). Sequenced sample: peripheral blood. DNA for the CDR3: TGTGCCTGGAGTGTGCGGGGGGCGAGGTATGGCTACACCTTC. The encoded protein is CAWSVRGARYGYTF.